This TCR beta chain was found in a study of blood T cell repertoires in COVID-19. The overall study: Sources were T cells, B-cell-depleted T cells, or PBMCs; the material itself was cDNA or gDNA.

Original processing methods: Nucleated cell counts were estimated from reference gene primer amplification. Sequencing used immunoSEQ multiplex PCR; TCRdb keeps in-frame clones, though not all of them. Clone size and the V and J calls come from that table; the DNA yielded D and trimming. The sample has approximately 260,000 clones, about nine tenths seen once. The CDR3 is made up of 16 amino acids. V gave up 6 bases and J gave up 5 bases; unmatched junction bases: 11. Per germline, CDR1 SGHTA and CDR2 FQGNSA. This clonotype originated in a woman in her twenties or thirties with acute COVID-19. Sequencing was performed on PBMCs or T cells enriched from blood (not recorded which). The chain joins TRBV7-2 to TRBJ1-2; TRBD1 agrees at 11 bases. CDR3 in DNA: TGTGCCAGCAGTTTACCGTCCGGGACAGGGGGATATGGCTACACCTTC. The encoded protein is CASSLPSGTGGYGYTF.